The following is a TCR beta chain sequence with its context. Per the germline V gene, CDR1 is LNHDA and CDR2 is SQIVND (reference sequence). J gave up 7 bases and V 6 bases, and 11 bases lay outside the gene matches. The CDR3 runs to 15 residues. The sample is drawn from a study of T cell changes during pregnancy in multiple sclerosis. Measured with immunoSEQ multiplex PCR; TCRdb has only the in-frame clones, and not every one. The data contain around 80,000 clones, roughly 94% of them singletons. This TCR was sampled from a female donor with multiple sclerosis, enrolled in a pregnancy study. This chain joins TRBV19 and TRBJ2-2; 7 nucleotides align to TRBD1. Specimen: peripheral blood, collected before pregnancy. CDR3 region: CASRNRGERNGELFF. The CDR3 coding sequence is TGTGCCAGTAGGAACAGGGGAGAGCGGAACGGGGAGCTGTTTTTT.